This is a list of T cell receptor beta chains from one sample in a study of OX40 agonist ivuxolimab in advanced cancers. Using immunoSEQ multiplex PCR, the repertoire was profiled, and TCRdb retains in-frame clones only, with some absent. This sample has 60,000 to 85,000 clones, with 90% found just once. The sample was CD4+ or CD8+ T cells sorted from blood, taken in a trial of the OX40 agonist ivuxolimab. These receptors were taken from an adult with an advanced solid tumor such as melanoma, head and neck, liver or kidney cancer. Both conserved end residues are part of each CDR3. The D gene is left open where the match is weak. Size is omitted from some rows. Given values are once, few, many or a class for expanded clones.

J	D	V	size	CDR3	DNA
TRBJ1-4	TRBD1	TRBV6-4	once	CASSKNRGRGEKLFF	TGTGCCAGCAGTAAAAACAGGGGGCGCGGTGAAAAACTGTTTTTT
TRBJ2-2	TRBD1	TRBV7-6	-	CASSQGQGATGELFF	TGTGCCAGCAGCCAAGGACAGGGGGCGACCGGGGAGCTGTTTTTT
TRBJ2-3	-	TRBV7-6	once	CASSRGGGQDTQYF	TGTGCCAGCAGTCGCGGAGGGGGACAGGATACGCAGTATTTT
TRBJ2-7	TRBD1	TRBV29-1	-	CSVGKDRGYEQYF	TGCAGCGTTGGGAAGGACAGGGGATACGAGCAGTACTTC
TRBJ1-5	-	TRBV27	once	CASSLFGRGSNQPQHF	TGTGCCAGCAGTTTATTTGGCAGGGGCAGCAATCAGCCCCAGCATTTT
TRBJ2-7	-	TRBV9	-	CASSAGLTADEQYF	TGTGCCAGCAGCGCGGGTCTTACGGCTGACGAGCAGTACTTC
TRBJ2-4	-	TRBV28	-	CASSLSGTQNIQYF	TGTGCCAGCAGTTTATCAGGGACCCAAAACATTCAGTACTTC
TRBJ1-2	-	TRBV6-5	few	CASSPNGISNYGYTF	TGTGCCAGCAGTCCGAACGGGATCTCTAACTATGGCTACACCTTC
TRBJ1-3	TRBD1	TRBV7-6	once	CASSLGQGPFSGNTIYF	TGTGCCAGCAGCTTGGGACAGGGGCCCTTCTCTGGAAACACCATATATTTT
TRBJ1-5	-	TRBV30	-	CAWSVLGDQPQHF	TGTGCCTGGAGTGTACTGGGGGATCAGCCCCAGCATTTT
TRBJ1-4	-	TRBV6-1	-	CASSERMTNEKLFF	TGTGCCAGCAGCGAGAGGATGACTAATGAAAAACTGTTTTTT
TRBJ2-3	-	TRBV28	-	CASRLQGADTQYF	TGTGCCAGCAGATTACAGGGAGCAGATACGCAGTATTTT
TRBJ2-1	-	TRBV6-5	-	CASSSQTRRGGNEQFF	TGTGCCAGCAGTTCACAGACGCGAAGGGGGGGGAATGAGCAGTTCTTC
TRBJ2-5	TRBD2	TRBV5-1	-	CASSLGAGEETQYF	TGCGCCAGCAGCTTAGGCGCGGGGGAAGAGACCCAGTACTTC
TRBJ2-7	TRBD1	TRBV7-2	-	CASSLQGQGTYEQYF	TGTGCCAGCAGCTTACAAGGACAGGGGACCTACGAGCAGTACTTC
TRBJ2-7	TRBD1	TRBV5-1	-	CASTPGTGLPEQYF	TGCGCCAGCACCCCCGGGACAGGGCTTCCCGAGCAGTACTTC
TRBJ2-7	-	TRBV6-6	-	CASSYSGSYEQYF	TGTGCCAGCAGTTACTCGGGGTCCTACGAGCAGTACTTC
TRBJ1-5	-	TRBV7-2	once	CASSQNRGVDQPQHF	TGTGCCAGCAGTCAGAATCGAGGGGTGGATCAGCCCCAGCATTTT
TRBJ2-3	TRBD2	TRBV6-5	-	CASSRKRDTDTQYF	TGTGCCAGCAGTCGAAAGCGGGACACAGATACGCAGTATTTT
TRBJ1-5	TRBD1	TRBV30	-	CAWSVGTGGQPQHF	TGTGCCTGGAGTGTTGGGACAGGGGGTCAGCCCCAGCATTTT
TRBJ2-1	-	TRBV19	-	CASTPSIGSGNEQFF	TGTGCCAGTACCCCAAGTATCGGGAGTGGTAATGAGCAGTTCTTC
TRBJ2-2	TRBD1	TRBV10-2	-	CASRGTGRDTGELFF	TGCGCCAGCAGGGGGACAGGGAGGGACACCGGGGAGCTGTTTTTT
TRBJ1-5	-	TRBV4-1	-	CASSHEGINQPQHF	TGCGCCAGCAGCCACGAGGGCATCAATCAGCCCCAGCATTTT
TRBJ2-7	-	TRBV30	once	CAWSVGGPYEQYF	TGTGCCTGGAGTGTTGGGGGGCCCTACGAGCAGTACTTC
TRBJ1-3	-	TRBV5-1	-	CASSLGVQNSGNTIYF	TGCGCCAGCAGCTTGGGGGTTCAGAACTCTGGAAACACCATATATTTT
TRBJ2-1	-	TRBV13	-	CASSSARGANEQFF	TGTGCCAGCAGCTCCGCGAGGGGAGCGAATGAGCAGTTCTTC
TRBJ2-7	TRBD1	TRBV18	-	CASSPGQGSDEQYF	TGTGCCAGCTCACCGGGACAGGGGAGCGACGAGCAGTACTTC
TRBJ1-2	-	TRBV19	few	CASSTISSPGFDGYTF	TGTGCCAGTAGCACTATCTCCAGCCCAGGATTCGATGGCTACACCTTC
TRBJ2-7	-	TRBV5-1	-	CASSWTGAGAYEQYF	TGCGCCAGCAGCTGGACCGGGGCCGGGGCCTACGAGCAGTACTTC
TRBJ2-7	-	TRBV5-1	-	CASRRDRDEQYF	TGCGCCAGCAGACGGGATCGTGACGAGCAGTACTTC
TRBJ2-3	-	TRBV6-6	-	CASSPEGTGTDTQYF	TGTGCCAGCAGCCCAGAAGGGACCGGCACAGATACGCAGTATTTT
TRBJ1-1	-	TRBV7-2	-	CASSFRENTEAFF	TGTGCCAGCAGCTTTCGCGAAAACACTGAAGCTTTCTTT
TRBJ2-7	-	TRBV7-9	-	CASSQGAGLTYEQYF	TGTGCCAGCAGCCAAGGGGCAGGGCTAACCTACGAGCAGTACTTC
TRBJ1-6	TRBD1	TRBV5-4	-	CASSLAGGQINSPLHF	TGTGCCAGCAGCTTAGCCGGGGGACAGATTAATTCACCCCTCCACTTT
TRBJ1-4	TRBD1	TRBV7-9	-	CASSSNQGEDEKLFF	TGTGCCAGCAGCTCAAACCAGGGGGAGGATGAAAAACTGTTTTTT
TRBJ2-1	TRBD1	TRBV7-2	-	CASSLVGTDSYNEQFF	TGTGCCAGCAGCTTAGTAGGGACAGACTCCTACAATGAGCAGTTCTTC
TRBJ2-1	TRBD2	TRBV7-2	-	CASSFGLAGLNEQFF	TGTGCCAGCAGCTTCGGACTAGCGGGTCTAAATGAGCAGTTCTTC
TRBJ1-1	-	TRBV27	-	CASSLMGGEAFF	TGTGCCAGCAGTTTAATGGGGGGTGAAGCTTTCTTT
TRBJ1-1	-	TRBV7-8	-	CASSLAGTVNTEAFF	TGTGCCAGCAGCTTAGCGGGGACGGTGAACACTGAAGCTTTCTTT
TRBJ2-7	-	TRBV2	few	CASSEASLILGF	TGTGCCAGCAGTGAAGCCTCCTTGATATTAGGCTTC
TRBJ2-1	-	TRBV5-1	-	CASSPGSASSYNEQFF	TGCGCCAGCAGCCCGGGGTCGGCCAGCTCCTACAATGAGCAGTTCTTC
TRBJ2-2	-	TRBV9	-	CASSARRQDTGELFF	TGTGCCAGCAGCGCCCGCCGACAAGACACCGGGGAGCTGTTTTTT
TRBJ1-5	TRBD1	TRBV7-9	-	CASSLQGNQPQHF	TGTGCCAGCAGCCTACAGGGGAATCAGCCCCAGCATTTT
TRBJ2-5	-	TRBV7-8	-	CASSLEPAEETQYF	TGTGCCAGCAGCTTAGAACCAGCAGAAGAGACCCAGTACTTC